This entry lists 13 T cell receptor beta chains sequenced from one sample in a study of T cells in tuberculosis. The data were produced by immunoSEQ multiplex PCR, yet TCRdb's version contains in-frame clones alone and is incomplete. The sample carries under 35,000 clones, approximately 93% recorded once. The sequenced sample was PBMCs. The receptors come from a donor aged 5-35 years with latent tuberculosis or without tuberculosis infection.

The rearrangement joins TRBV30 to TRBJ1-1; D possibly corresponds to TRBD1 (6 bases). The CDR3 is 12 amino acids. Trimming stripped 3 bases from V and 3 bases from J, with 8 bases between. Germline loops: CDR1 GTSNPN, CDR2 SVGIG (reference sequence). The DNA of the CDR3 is TGTGCCTGGAGAGGGGGGGACACTGAAGCTTTCTTT. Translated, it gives CAWRGGDTEAFF.

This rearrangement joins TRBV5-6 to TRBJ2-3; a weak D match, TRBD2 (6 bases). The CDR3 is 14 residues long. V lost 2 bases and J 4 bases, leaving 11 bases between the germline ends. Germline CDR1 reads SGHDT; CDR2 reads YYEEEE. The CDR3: CASSLPGVPDTQYF. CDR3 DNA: TGTGCCAGCAGCTTACCGGGGGTGCCAGATACGCAGTATTTT.

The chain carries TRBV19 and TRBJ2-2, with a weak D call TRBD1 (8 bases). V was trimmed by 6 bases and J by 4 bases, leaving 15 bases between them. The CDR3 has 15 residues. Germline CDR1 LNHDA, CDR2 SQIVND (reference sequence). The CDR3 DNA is TGTGCCAGTAGGGTGGACAGGGAGGGCACCGGGGAGCTGTTTTTT. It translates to CASRVDREGTGELFF.

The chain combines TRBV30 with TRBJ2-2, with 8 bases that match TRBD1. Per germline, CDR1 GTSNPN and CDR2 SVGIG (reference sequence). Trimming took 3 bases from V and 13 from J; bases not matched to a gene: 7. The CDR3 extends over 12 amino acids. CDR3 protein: CAWRQTGEVLFF. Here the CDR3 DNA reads TGTGCCTGGAGGCAGACAGGGGAAGTGCTGTTTTTT.

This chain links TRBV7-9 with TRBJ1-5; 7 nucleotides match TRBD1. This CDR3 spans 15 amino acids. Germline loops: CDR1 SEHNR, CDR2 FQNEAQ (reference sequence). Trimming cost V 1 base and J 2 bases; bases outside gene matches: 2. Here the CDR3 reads CASSLEGGRNQPQHF. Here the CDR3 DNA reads TGTGCCAGCAGCTTAGAAGGGGGCCGCAATCAGCCCCAGCATTTT.

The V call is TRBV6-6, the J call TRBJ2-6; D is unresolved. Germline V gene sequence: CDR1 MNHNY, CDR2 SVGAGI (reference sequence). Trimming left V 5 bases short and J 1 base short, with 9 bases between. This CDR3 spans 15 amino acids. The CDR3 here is CASSIGLSGANVLTF. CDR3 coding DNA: TGTGCCAGCAGTATCGGTCTATCTGGGGCCAACGTCCTGACTTTC.

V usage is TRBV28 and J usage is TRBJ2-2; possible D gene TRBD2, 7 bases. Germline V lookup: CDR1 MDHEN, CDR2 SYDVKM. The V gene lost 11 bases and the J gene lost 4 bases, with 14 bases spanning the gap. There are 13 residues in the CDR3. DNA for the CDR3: TGTGCCGGGGGGGCAGGGATCACCGGGGAGCTGTTTTTT. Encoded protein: CAGGAGITGELFF. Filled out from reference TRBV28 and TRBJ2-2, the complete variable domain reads DVKVTQSSRYLVKRTGEKVFLECVQDMDHENMFWYRQDPGLGLRLIYFSYDVKMKEKGDIPEGYSVSREKKERFSLILESASTNQTSMYLCAGGAGITGELFFGEGSRLTVL.

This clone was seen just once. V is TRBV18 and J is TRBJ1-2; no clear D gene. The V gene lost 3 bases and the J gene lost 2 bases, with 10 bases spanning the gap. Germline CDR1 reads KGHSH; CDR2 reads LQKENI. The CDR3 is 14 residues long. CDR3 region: CASSPLTSNYGYTF. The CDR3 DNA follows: TGTGCCAGCTCACCGTTAACTTCAAACTATGGCTACACCTTC.

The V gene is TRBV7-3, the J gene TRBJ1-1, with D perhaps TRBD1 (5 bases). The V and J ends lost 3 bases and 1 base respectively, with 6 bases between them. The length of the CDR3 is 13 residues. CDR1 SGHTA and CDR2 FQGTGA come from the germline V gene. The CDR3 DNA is TGTGCCAGCAGCTTTGGGGCGAACACTGAAGCTTTCTTT. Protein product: CASSFGANTEAFF.

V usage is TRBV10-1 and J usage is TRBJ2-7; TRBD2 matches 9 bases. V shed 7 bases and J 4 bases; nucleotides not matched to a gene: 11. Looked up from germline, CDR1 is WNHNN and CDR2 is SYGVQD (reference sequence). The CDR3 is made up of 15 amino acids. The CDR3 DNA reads TGCGCCAGCACCGCGGGAGGGCCGGGCTCATACGAGCAGTACTTC. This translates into CASTAGGPGSYEQYF.

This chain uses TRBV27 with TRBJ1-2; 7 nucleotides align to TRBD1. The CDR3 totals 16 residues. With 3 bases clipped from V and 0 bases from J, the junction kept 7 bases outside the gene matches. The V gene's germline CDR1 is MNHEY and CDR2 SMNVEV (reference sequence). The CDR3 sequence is CASSFSRGTANYGYTF. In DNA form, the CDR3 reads TGTGCCAGCAGTTTCTCCAGGGGGACTGCTAACTATGGCTACACCTTC.

The CDR3 spells CASSMDSNYGYTF. The CDR3, as DNA: TGTGCCAGTAGTATGGACAGTAACTATGGCTACACCTTC. The chain carries TRBV19 and TRBJ1-2; the D gene is possibly TRBD1 (6 bases). CDR3 length equals 13 residues. Germline CDR1 reads LNHDA; CDR2 reads SQIVND (reference sequence). V lost 3 bases, J lost 1 base, and 6 bases lay in between.

As DNA, the CDR3 is TGTGCCAGCAGCCCCTGGGGTAGGGGCAAGGGCACTGAAGCTTTCTTT. Translating gives CASSPWGRGKGTEAFF. The chain uses TRBV7-8 and TRBJ1-1; D is perhaps TRBD1 (5 bases). Trimming shortened V by 5 bases and J by 4 bases, and 20 bases separated the two germline ends. This CDR3 has 16 amino acids. CDR1 and CDR2 (germline): SGHVS, FQNEAQ.